Listed below are T cell receptor beta chains from one sample, sequenced in a study of blood T cell repertoires in COVID-19. Sequencing was performed with immunoSEQ multiplex PCR; in TCRdb, only in-frame clones are kept and a portion is missing. The table shows about 180,000 clones, with approximately 80% occurring only once. Sample: peripheral blood. The receptors here all came from a woman aged 55-69 years with acute or convalescent COVID-19. CDR3s include the opening cysteine and the closing phenylalanine or tryptophan. A D gene is named only where the DNA matches it firmly. Size tells how often a clone was seen (once, few, many) or the class of an expanded clone, and some rows leave it out.

TRBV9	TRBD2	-	TRBJ2-3	TGTGCCAGCAGCGCAACCGGGACTAGTCTTGATACGCAGTATTTT	CASSATGTSLDTQYF
TRBV24-1	-	-	TRBJ2-5	TGTGCCACCAGCTCAGGGGAGACCCAGTACTTC	CATSSGETQYF
TRBV11-2	-	-	TRBJ2-5	TGTGCCAGCTCAAGCTCGGAGACCCAGTACTTC	CASSSSETQYF
TRBV6-5	TRBD1	-	TRBJ1-4	TGTGCCAGCAGACCGACAGGGGCCGGTGAAAAACTGTTTTTT	CASRPTGAGEKLFF
TRBV9	TRBD2	once	TRBJ2-1	TGTGCCAGCAGCGTAGAACTAGCGGAGCACTATGAGCAGTTCTTC	CASSVELAEHYEQFF
TRBV29-1	TRBD1	-	TRBJ1-2	TGCAGCGTTGACCCCGGGACAGGGGGCTATGGCTACACCTTC	CSVDPGTGGYGYTF
TRBV27	-	-	TRBJ2-2	TGTGCCAGCAGCTACGAGTGGACCGGGGAGCTGTTTTTT	CASSYEWTGELFF
TRBV6-5	-	-	TRBJ1-4	TGTGCCAGCAGCGAGACAGGCACTAATGAAAAACTGTTTTTT	CASSETGTNEKLFF
TRBV30	-	-	TRBJ1-6	TGTGCCTGGACCAATAATTCACCCCTCCACTTT	CAWTNNSPLHF
TRBV18	-	-	TRBJ1-1	TGTGCCAGCTCACCATGGGGTAGCGACACTGAAGCTTTCTTT	CASSPWGSDTEAFF
TRBV4-3	TRBD1	-	TRBJ2-3	TGCGCCAGCAGCCATTATCGGACAGGGTCAGATACGCAGTATTTT	CASSHYRTGSDTQYF
TRBV29-1	TRBD2	-	TRBJ2-3	TGCAGCGTTGAAGACGCGGGGGGGACAGATACGCAGTATTTT	CSVEDAGGTDTQYF
TRBV4-3	-	-	TRBJ1-1	TGCGCCAGCAGCGTTGGACAGCGGAACACTGAAGCTTTCTTT	CASSVGQRNTEAFF
TRBV28	TRBD1	-	TRBJ1-5	TGTGCCAGCAGTCTCAGGGGGGAGCAGCCCCAGCATTTT	CASSLRGEQPQHF
TRBV5-6	TRBD1	-	TRBJ2-2	TGTGCCAGCAGTCAGGACAGGGGGTACACCGGGGAGCTGTTTTTT	CASSQDRGYTGELFF
TRBV11-2	TRBD1	-	TRBJ1-2	TGTGCCAGCAGCTTTGGACAGGGCCTTAACTATGGCTACACCTTC	CASSFGQGLNYGYTF
TRBV7-2	-	-	TRBJ1-1	TGTGCCAGCAGCGCCGACAAGAACACTGAAGCTTTCTTT	CASSADKNTEAFF
TRBV5-4	TRBD1	-	TRBJ1-1	TGTGCCAGCAGCTTGCGGGGGACAGTGAACACTGAAGCTTTCTTT	CASSLRGTVNTEAFF
TRBV30	-	-	TRBJ2-7	TGTGCCTGGGCCGGGGACAACCGGGGCTACGAGCAGTACTTC	CAWAGDNRGYEQYF
TRBV19	-	-	TRBJ1-6	TGTGCCACCCGACGAGGGGAGGGCTCACCCCTCCACTTT	CATRRGEGSPLHF
TRBV19	-	-	TRBJ1-2	TGTGCCAGTAGTATTTCCAGTTCGGGGTCGGGCGGCTACACCTTC	CASSISSSGSGGYTF
TRBV6-5	TRBD1	-	TRBJ2-1	TGTGCCAGCGTACCAAGGGGGCGCGGCAATGAGCAGTTCTTC	CASVPRGRGNEQFF